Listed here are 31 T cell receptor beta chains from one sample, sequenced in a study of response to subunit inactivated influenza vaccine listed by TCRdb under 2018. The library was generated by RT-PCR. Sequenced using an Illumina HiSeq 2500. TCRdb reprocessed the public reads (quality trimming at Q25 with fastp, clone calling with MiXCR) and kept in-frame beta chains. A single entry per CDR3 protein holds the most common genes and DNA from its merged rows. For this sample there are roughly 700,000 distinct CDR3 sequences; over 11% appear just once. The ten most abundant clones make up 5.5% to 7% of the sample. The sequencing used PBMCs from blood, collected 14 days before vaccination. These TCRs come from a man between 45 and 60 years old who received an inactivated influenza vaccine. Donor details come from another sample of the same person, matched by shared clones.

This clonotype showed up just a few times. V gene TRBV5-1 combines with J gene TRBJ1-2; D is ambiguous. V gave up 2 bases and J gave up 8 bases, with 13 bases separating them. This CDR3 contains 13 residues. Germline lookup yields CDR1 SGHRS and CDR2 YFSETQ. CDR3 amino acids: CASSFSRESGYTF. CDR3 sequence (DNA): TGCGCCAGCAGCTTTTCTCGGGAATCCGGCTACACCTTC.

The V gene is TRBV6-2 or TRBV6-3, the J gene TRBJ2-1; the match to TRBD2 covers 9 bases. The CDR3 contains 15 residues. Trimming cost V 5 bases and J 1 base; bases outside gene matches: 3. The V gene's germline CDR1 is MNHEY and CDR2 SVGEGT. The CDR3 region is CASSTSGLSYNEQFF. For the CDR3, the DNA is TGTGCCAGCAGTACTAGCGGGCTTTCCTACAATGAGCAGTTCTTC.

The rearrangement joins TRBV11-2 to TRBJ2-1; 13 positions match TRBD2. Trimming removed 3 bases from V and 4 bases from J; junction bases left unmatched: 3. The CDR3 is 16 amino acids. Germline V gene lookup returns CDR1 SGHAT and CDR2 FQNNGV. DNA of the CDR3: TGTGCCAGCAGCTTCACTAGCGGGAGGGGTTACAATGAGCAGTTCTTC. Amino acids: CASSFTSGRGYNEQFF.

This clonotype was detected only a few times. DNA of the CDR3: TGTGCCAGCAGTCCGGGGGGACTGCCTTGGAGCTACACCTTC. This encodes CASSPGGLPWSYTF. The chain is built from TRBV12-3 or TRBV12-4 and TRBJ1-2; tentative D call: TRBD1 (5 bases). This CDR3 region has 14 residues. Trimming cost V 5 bases and J 9 bases, with 19 bases left between them.

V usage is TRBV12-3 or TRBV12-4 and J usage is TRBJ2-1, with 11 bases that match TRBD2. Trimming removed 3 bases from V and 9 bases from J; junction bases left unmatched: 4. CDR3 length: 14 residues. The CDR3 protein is CASSFTSGSGEQFF. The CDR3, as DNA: TGTGCCAGCAGTTTCACTAGCGGGAGTGGTGAGCAGTTCTTC.

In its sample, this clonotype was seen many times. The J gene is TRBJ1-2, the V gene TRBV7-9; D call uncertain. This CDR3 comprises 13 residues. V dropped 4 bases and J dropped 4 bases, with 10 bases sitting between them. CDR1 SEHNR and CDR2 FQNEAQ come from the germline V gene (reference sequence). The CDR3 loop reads CASSSGPIYGYTF. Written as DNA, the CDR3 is TGTGCCAGCAGCTCCGGGCCGATCTATGGCTACACCTTC.

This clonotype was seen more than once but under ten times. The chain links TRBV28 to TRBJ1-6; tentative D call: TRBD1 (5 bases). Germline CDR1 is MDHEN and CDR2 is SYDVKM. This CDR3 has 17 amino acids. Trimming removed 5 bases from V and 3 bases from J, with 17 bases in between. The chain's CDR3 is CASSLQTGADYNSPLHF. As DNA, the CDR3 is TGTGCCAGCAGTCTCCAAACCGGGGCTGACTATAATTCACCCCTCCACTTT.

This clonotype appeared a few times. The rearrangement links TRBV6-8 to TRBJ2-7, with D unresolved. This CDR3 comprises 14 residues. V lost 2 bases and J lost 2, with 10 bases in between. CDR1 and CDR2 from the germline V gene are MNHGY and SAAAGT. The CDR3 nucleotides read TGTGCCAGCAGTTACCCCGGCAGGCCCTACGAGCAGTACTTC. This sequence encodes CASSYPGRPYEQYF.

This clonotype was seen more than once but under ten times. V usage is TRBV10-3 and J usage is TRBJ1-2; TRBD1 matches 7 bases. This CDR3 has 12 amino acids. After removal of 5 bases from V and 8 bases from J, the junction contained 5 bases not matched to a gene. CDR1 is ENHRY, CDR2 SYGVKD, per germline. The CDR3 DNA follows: TGTGCCATCAGTATAGACAGGGTGGGCTACACCTTC. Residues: CAISIDRVGYTF.

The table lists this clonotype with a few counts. CDR3 nucleotides: TGTGCCAGCACCCCGGGATCGGGGGCGTACGAGCAGTACTTC. Translated: CASTPGSGAYEQYF. The V call is TRBV7-8, the J call TRBJ2-7; either TRBD1 or TRBD2 may supply D (6 bases each). CDR1 is SGHVS, CDR2 FQNEAQ, per germline. V was cut by 7 bases and J by 4 bases, with 17 bases left in between. This CDR3 contains 14 residues.

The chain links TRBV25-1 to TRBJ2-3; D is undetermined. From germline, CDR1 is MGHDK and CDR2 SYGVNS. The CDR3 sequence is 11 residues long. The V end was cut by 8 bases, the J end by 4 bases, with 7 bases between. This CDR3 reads CASGIADTQYF. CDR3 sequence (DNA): TGTGCCAGCGGCATTGCAGATACGCAGTATTTT.

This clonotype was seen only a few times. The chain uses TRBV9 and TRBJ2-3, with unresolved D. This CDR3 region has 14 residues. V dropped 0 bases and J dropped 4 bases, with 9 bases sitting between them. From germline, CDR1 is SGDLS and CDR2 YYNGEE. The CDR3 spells CASSVVPLSDTQYF. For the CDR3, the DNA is TGTGCCAGCAGCGTAGTCCCACTCTCAGATACGCAGTATTTT.

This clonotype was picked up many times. CDR3 loop: CASSRDYSTDTQYF. DNA for the CDR3: TGTGCCAGCAGCCGGGACTACAGCACAGATACGCAGTATTTT. This sequence joins TRBV11-2 and TRBJ2-3, with 7 positions matching TRBD2. J gave up 0 bases and V 5 bases, and 2 bases lay outside the gene matches. CDR1 is SGHAT, CDR2 FQNNGV, per germline. The CDR3 spans 14 residues.

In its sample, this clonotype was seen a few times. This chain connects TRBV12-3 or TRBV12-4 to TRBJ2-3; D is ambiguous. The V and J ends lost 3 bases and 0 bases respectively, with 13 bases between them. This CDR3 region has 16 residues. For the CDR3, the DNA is TGTGCCAGCAGTTTGCGTGAATTTCCTAGCACAGATACGCAGTATTTT. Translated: CASSLREFPSTDTQYF.

CDR3 in DNA: TGTGCCAGCGGTCTAGCGGGGGGACAAGAGACCCAGTACTTC. Amino acids: CASGLAGGQETQYF. This chain uses TRBV7-2 with TRBJ2-5; TRBD2 aligns across 11 bases. The CDR3 length is 14 residues. V lost 8 bases and J lost 2; bases outside the gene matches: 4. The germline gives CDR1 SGHTA, CDR2 FQGNSA.

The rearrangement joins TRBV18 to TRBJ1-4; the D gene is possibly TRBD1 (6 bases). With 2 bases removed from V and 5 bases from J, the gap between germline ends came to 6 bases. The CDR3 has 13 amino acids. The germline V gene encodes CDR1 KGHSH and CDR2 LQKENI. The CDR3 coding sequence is TGTGCCAGCTCACCAAGGGGGAATGAAAAACTGTTTTTT. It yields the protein CASSPRGNEKLFF. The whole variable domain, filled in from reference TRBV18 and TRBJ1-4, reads NAGVMQNPRHLVRRRGQEARLRCSPMKGHSHVYWYRQLPEEGLKFMVYLQKENIIDESGMPKERFSAEFPKEGPSILRIQQVVRGDSAAYFCASSPRGNEKLFFGSGTQLSVL.

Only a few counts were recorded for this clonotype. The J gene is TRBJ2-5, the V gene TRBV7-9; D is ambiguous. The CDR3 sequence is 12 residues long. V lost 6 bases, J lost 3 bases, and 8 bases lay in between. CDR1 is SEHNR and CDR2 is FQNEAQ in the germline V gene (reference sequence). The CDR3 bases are TGTGCCAGCAGTCAAGCAGAAGAGACCCAGTACTTC. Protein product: CASSQAEETQYF.

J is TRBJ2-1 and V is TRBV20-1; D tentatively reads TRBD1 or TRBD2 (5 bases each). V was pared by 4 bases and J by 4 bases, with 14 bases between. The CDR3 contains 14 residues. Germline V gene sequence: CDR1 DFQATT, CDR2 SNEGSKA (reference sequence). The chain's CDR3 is CSAKRGGDYNEQFF. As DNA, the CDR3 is TGCAGTGCTAAACGTGGGGGAGATTACAATGAGCAGTTCTTC.

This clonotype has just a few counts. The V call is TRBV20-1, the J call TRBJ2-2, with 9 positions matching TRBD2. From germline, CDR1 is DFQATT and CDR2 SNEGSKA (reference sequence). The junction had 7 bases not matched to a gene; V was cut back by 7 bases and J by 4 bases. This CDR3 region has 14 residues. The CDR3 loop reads CSVSSGGITGELFF. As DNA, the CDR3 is TGCAGTGTGTCGAGCGGGGGGATCACCGGGGAGCTGTTTTTT.

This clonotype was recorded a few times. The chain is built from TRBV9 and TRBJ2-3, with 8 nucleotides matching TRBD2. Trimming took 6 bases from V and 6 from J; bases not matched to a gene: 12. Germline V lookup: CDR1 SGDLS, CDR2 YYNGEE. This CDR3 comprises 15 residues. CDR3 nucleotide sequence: TGTGCCAGCACGCGTTCGGGAGGGCCCTTGGATACGCAGTATTTT. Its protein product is CASTRSGGPLDTQYF.

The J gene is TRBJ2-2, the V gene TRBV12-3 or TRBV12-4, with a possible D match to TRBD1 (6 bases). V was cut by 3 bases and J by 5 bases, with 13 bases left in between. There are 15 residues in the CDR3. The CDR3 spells CASSLVQGKTGELFF. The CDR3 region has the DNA TGTGCCAGCAGTTTGGTACAGGGTAAGACCGGGGAGCTGTTTTTT.

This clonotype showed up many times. DNA of the CDR3: TGTGCCAGCAGTACCCGCGGGGGGCTAGCCAAAAACATTCAGTACTTC. This sequence encodes CASSTRGGLAKNIQYF. This sequence joins TRBV28 and TRBJ2-4; 8 bases line up with TRBD2. CDR1 and CDR2 from the germline V gene are MDHEN and SYDVKM. Trimming took 5 bases from V and 0 from J; bases not matched to a gene: 6. CDR3 length equals 16 residues.

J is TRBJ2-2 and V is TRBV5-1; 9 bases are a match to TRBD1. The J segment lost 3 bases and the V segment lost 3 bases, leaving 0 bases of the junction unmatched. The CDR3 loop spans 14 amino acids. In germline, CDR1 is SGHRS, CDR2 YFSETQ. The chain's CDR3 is CASSWTGDTGELFF. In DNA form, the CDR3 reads TGCGCCAGCAGCTGGACAGGGGACACCGGGGAGCTGTTTTTT.

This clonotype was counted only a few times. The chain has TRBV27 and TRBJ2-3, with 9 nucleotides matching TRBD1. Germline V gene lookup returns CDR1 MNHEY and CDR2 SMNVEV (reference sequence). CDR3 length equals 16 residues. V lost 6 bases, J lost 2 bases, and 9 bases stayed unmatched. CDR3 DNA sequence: TGTGCCAGCAGACCCGGACAGGGGTCAACCACAGATACGCAGTATTTT. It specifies CASRPGQGSTTDTQYF.

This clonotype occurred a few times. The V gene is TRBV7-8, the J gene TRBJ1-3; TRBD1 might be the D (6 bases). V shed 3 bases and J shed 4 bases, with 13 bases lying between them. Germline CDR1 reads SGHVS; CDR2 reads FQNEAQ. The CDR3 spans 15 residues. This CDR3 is CASSLSTGAGNTIYF. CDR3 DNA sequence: TGTGCCAGCAGCTTGTCGACAGGCGCAGGAAACACCATATATTTT. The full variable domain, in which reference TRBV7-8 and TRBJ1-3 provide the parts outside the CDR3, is GAGVSQSPRYKVAKRGQDVALRCDPISGHVSLFWYQQALGQGPEFLTYFQNEAQLDKSGLPSDRFFAERPEGSVSTLKIQRTQQEDSAVYLCASSLSTGAGNTIYFGEGSWLTVV.

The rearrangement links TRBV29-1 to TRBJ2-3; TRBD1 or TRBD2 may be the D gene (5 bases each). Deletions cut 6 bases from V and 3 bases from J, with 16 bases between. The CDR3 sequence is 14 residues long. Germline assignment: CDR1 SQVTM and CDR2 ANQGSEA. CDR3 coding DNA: TGCAGCGTCTCTGAGGGGAGCCGTACAGATACGCAGTATTTT. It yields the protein CSVSEGSRTDTQYF.

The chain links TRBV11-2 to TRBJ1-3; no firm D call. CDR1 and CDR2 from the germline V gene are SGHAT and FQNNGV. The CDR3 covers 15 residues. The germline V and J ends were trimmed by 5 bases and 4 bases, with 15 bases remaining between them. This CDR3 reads CASSHVVGSGNTIYF. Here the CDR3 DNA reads TGTGCCAGCAGCCATGTGGTCGGATCAGGAAACACCATATATTTT.

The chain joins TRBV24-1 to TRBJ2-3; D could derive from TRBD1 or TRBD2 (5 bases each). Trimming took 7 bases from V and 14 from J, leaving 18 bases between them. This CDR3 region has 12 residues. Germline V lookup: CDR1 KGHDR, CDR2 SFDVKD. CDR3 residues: CATSGVGVRMYF. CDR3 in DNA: TGTGCCACCAGCGGCGTGGGGGTGCGAATGTATTTT.

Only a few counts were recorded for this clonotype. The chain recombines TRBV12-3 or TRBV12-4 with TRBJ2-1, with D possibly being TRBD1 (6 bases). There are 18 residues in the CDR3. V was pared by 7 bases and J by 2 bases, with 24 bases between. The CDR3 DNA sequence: TGTGCCAGCACAGGACAGCAAAGAAGTACTAGGGCCTACAATGAGCAGTTCTTC. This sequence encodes CASTGQQRSTRAYNEQFF.

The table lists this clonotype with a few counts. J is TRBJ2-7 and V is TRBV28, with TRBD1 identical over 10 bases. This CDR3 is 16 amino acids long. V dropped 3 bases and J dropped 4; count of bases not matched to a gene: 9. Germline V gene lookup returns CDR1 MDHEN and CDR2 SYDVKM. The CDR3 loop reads CASSFSGTGDLYEQYF. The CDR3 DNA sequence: TGTGCCAGCAGTTTCTCTGGGACAGGGGACCTTTACGAGCAGTACTTC.

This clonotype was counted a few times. The CDR3 nucleotides read TGTGCCACCAGCAGGGGTCTAGCGGGGATAACCTACGAGCAGTACTTC. Its translation is CATSRGLAGITYEQYF. The genes are TRBV15 and TRBJ2-7; TRBD2 matches at 9 bases. Germline V gives CDR1 LNHNV, CDR2 YYDKDF (reference sequence). V lost 3 bases, J lost 2 bases, and 8 bases stayed unmatched. CDR3 size: 16 residues.